The clone carrying this T cell receptor beta chain was seen at least ten times. Its antigen is not known. The data derive from a study of T cells in Graves' hyperthyroidism and ophthalmopathy. From roughly 10 ml of fresh peripheral blood, PBMCs were isolated. Germline lookup yields CDR1 MNHNS and CDR2 SASEGT. With 0 bases clipped from V and 3 bases from J, the junction kept 4 bases outside the gene matches. This CDR3 is 16 amino acids long. Broader study findings: Progression to ophthalmopathy was predicted a median of roughly seven months early. Among clonotypes expanded in thyroid above 0.001, most were also found in blood. Classification by a 13 V-J model distinguished ophthalmopathy from stable hyperthyroidism.

Using RNA transcripts as the source, TCR beta CDR3 regions were amplified. When the TCR CDR3 underwent first-round RT-PCR, the HTBI primer set was used. TCRdb ran MiXCR on the multiplex PCR reads and lists one entry per CDR3 protein. The table has some 510,000 distinct CDR3 sequences, more than 20% seen once; the top ten hold about 25%. The clonotype comes from a man between 18 and 29 years old with Graves' hyperthyroidism. Source material: blood. This rearrangement joins TRBV6-1 to TRBJ2-5; the match to TRBD2 covers 10 bases. This chain's CDR3 is CASSEAILAGEETQYF. The CDR3 nucleotides read TGTGCCAGCAGTGAAGCGATCCTAGCGGGGGAAGAGACCCAGTACTTC.